This TCR beta chain was identified in a study of CD8 T cells in ankylosing spondylitis. General study points: Fewer than ten highly homologous variants made up a TCR beta motif, and this motif appeared characteristic of ankylosing spondylitis blood.

The CDR3 sequence is 16 residues long. Germline-derived CDR1 and CDR2 are MDHEN and SYDVKM. V was pared by 11 bases and J by 5 bases, with 25 bases between. Quantitative barcoded 5'-RACE was used to prepare TCR beta libraries. TCRdb called the 5' RACE reads again in MiXCR, with one record for every CDR3 protein. The sample yields some 54,000 distinct CDR3 sequences, roughly 7.4% seen once. This clonotype was detected ten times or more. What it binds is not known. The chain uses TRBV28 and TRBJ1-5; D call uncertain. The sequence was obtained from a female donor with ankylosing spondylitis or in good health (not recorded which). Sequencing was carried out using blood, either unsorted or a sorted T cell fraction (not recorded which). CDR3 amino acids: CASYIKFRIRDQPQHF. For the CDR3, the DNA is TGTGCCTCATACATTAAGTTTCGTATAAGGGATCAGCCCCAGCATTTT.